The entry below describes one TCR beta chain. What it binds is unknown. Other DNA variants within this sample encode the same CDR3. Produced via immunoSEQ multiplex PCR; TCRdb's table is partial and in-frame only. The sample has fewer than 800,000 clones, 92% seen once. CD45RO negativity and positive selection for CCR7 defined naive CD8 cells, a population that excluded terminally differentiated effector memory CD45RA+ cells. All donors qualified as healthy HIV-negative adults and had experienced no recent acute infections or vaccinations. The data were obtained in a study of shared clonotypes between healthy human individuals. Notes on the study in general: Naive subsets generally exceeded memory subsets in estimated richness.

Sequencing input: naive CD8+ T cells sorted from blood. The TCR was taken from a man aged 25 to 40 in good health.

The CDR3 DNA reads TGTGCCAGCAGTTTAAGCGGGAGCTACGAGCAGTACTTC. Translation gives CASSLSGSYEQYF. This chain links TRBV7-9 with TRBJ2-7; TRBD2 matches 8 bases. In germline, CDR1 is SEHNR, CDR2 FQNEAQ (reference sequence). This CDR3 is 13 amino acids long. Unmatched junction bases numbered 4, after V lost 6 bases and J lost 3 bases. Combining the CDR3 with reference TRBV7-9 and TRBJ2-7 gives the whole variable domain DTGVSQNPRHKITKRGQNVTFRCDPISEHNRLYWYRQTLGQGPEFLTYFQNEAQLEKSRLLSDRFSAERPKGSFSTLEIQRTEQGDSAMYLCASSLSGSYEQYFGPGTRLTVT.